These 15 T cell receptor beta chains were sequenced from one sample in a study of blood T cell repertoires in COVID-19. Sequencing used immunoSEQ multiplex PCR; TCRdb keeps in-frame clones, though not all of them. The profile shows about 200,000 clones, approximately 85% of them singletons. The sample was peripheral blood. These receptors all come from a man aged 60-69 years with acute or convalescent COVID-19.

This clone appeared once. J is TRBJ2-1 and V is TRBV5-1; TRBD2 matches 7 bases. Germline CDR1 reads SGHRS; CDR2 reads YFSETQ. The CDR3 extends over 15 amino acids. The J segment lost 6 bases and the V segment lost 1 base, leaving 7 bases of the junction unmatched. CDR3 loop: CASSLLAGAFNEQFF. The CDR3 region has the DNA TGCGCCAGCAGCTTGCTGGCGGGAGCATTCAATGAGCAGTTCTTC.

The V and J genes are TRBV9 and TRBJ2-1; D might be TRBD1 (6 bases). Trimming took 0 bases from V and 7 from J, leaving 11 bases between them. The germline gives CDR1 SGDLS, CDR2 YYNGEE. The length of the CDR3 is 14 residues. The CDR3 coding sequence is TGTGCCAGCAGCGTAGCACAGGGAAGGAATGAGCAGTTCTTC. Its translation is CASSVAQGRNEQFF.

The chain combines TRBV19 with TRBJ1-5, with TRBD1 matching over 8 bases. Germline V CDR1 and CDR2: LNHDA, SQIVND (reference sequence). The CDR3 is made up of 16 amino acids. With V trimmed by 6 bases and J by 2 bases, 9 bases remained unmatched. CDR3 coding DNA: TGTGCCAGTAGGAGGACAGGGATCGGAGGCAATCAGCCCCAGCATTTT. Its protein product is CASRRTGIGGNQPQHF. Looking up the rest from reference TRBV19 and TRBJ1-5 gives the full variable domain: DGGITQSPKYLFRKEGQNVTLSCEQNLNHDAMYWYRQDPGQGLRLIYYSQIVNDFQKGDIAEGYSVSREKKESFPLTVTSAQKNPTAFYLCASRRTGIGGNQPQHFGDGTRLSIL.

The chain joins TRBV10-3 to TRBJ2-1; 9 nucleotides align to TRBD1. V was pared by 10 bases and J by 2 bases, with 9 bases of the junction left unmatched. This CDR3 is 15 amino acids long. Germline V CDR1 and CDR2: ENHRY, SYGVKD. The CDR3 DNA follows: TGTGCCACCTCCGGGACAGGGAGTACCTACAATGAGCAGTTCTTC. Its protein is CATSGTGSTYNEQFF.

The genes are TRBV6-2 or TRBV6-3 and TRBJ2-7; D may be TRBD2 (6 bases). V was shortened by 0 bases and J by 2 bases, with 17 bases between the two germline ends. Per the germline V gene, CDR1 is MNHEY and CDR2 is SVGEGT. The CDR3 loop spans 17 amino acids. Here the CDR3 reads CASSYSLGGTSTYEQYF. DNA of the CDR3: TGTGCCAGCAGTTACTCGTTAGGCGGGACTTCAACCTACGAGCAGTACTTC.

The chain employs TRBV14 and TRBJ2-1, with TRBD2 matching 7 bases. Germline loops: CDR1 SGHDN, CDR2 FVKESK. This CDR3 comprises 18 residues. The junction had 8 bases not matched to a gene; V was cut back by 0 bases and J by 0 bases. The DNA of the CDR3 is TGTGCCAGCAGCCAAGAAGGATGGGAGGGGAGCTCCTACAATGAGCAGTTCTTC. Its translation is CASSQEGWEGSSYNEQFF.

The rearrangement joins TRBV2 to TRBJ2-7; D gene unclear. Germline V gene data show CDR1 as SNHLY and CDR2 as FYNNEI. V was pared by 4 bases and J by 3 bases, with 4 bases between. This CDR3 spans 11 amino acids. CDR3 in DNA: TGTGCCAGCAGTGGTAGCTACGAGCAGTACTTC. It specifies CASSGSYEQYF.

The chain has TRBV3-1 (or the pseudogene TRBV3-2) and TRBJ2-1; TRBD2 matches 10 bases. With V trimmed by 4 bases and J by 7 bases, 19 bases remained unmatched. The CDR3 is 19 residues long. CDR1 is LGHDT, CDR2 YNNKEL, per germline (reference sequence). The CDR3 protein is CASSPMVAQGASGRNEQFF. CDR3 DNA: TGTGCCAGCAGCCCGATGGTAGCCCAAGGGGCTAGCGGGAGAAATGAGCAGTTCTTC.

This chain connects TRBV7-9 to TRBJ2-7; 9 bases map to TRBD2. Germline CDR1 is SEHNR and CDR2 is FQNEAQ (reference sequence). The CDR3 totals 15 residues. Trimming at V came to 5 bases and at J to 2 bases, leaving 7 bases not matched to a gene. The CDR3 protein is CASSVTSGPPYEQYF. CDR3 nucleotides: TGTGCCAGCAGCGTAACTAGCGGGCCCCCCTACGAGCAGTACTTC. The full variable domain, its missing parts supplied by reference TRBV7-9 and TRBJ2-7, is DTGVSQNPRHKITKRGQNVTFRCDPISEHNRLYWYRQTLGQGPEFLTYFQNEAQLEKSRLLSDRFSAERPKGSFSTLEIQRTEQGDSAMYLCASSVTSGPPYEQYFGPGTRLTVT.

The chain has TRBV5-5 and TRBJ2-7, with 8 bases aligning to TRBD2. CDR1 SGHKS and CDR2 YYEKEE come from the germline V gene (reference sequence). This CDR3 comprises 16 residues. The V segment lost 4 bases and the J segment 0 bases; nucleotides outside the gene matches: 9. The CDR3 DNA reads as TGTGCCAGCAGCCCCCGTAGCGGGGTAAGCTCCTACGAGCAGTACTTC. This sequence encodes CASSPRSGVSSYEQYF.

This clone appeared a single time. The chain combines TRBV18 with TRBJ1-1; 7 bases align to TRBD1. The V and J ends lost 4 bases and 0 bases, in that order; junction bases with no gene match: 2. Looked up from germline, CDR1 is KGHSH and CDR2 is LQKENI. The CDR3 is made up of 14 amino acids. CDR3 in DNA: TGTGCCAGCTCACGACAGGGACTGAACACTGAAGCTTTCTTT. Amino acid sequence: CASSRQGLNTEAFF.

The chain carries TRBV5-1 and TRBJ2-7; possible D gene TRBD2, 5 bases. The length of the CDR3 is 15 residues. Germline CDR1 and CDR2: SGHRS and YFSETQ. V shed 4 bases and J shed 5 bases, with 19 bases lying between them. CDR3 region: CASSPGSRMSDEQYF. In nucleotides, the CDR3 is TGCGCCAGCAGCCCTGGGAGCAGGATGAGCGACGAGCAGTACTTC.

The rearrangement links TRBV5-1 to TRBJ2-7; 8 bases map to TRBD2. V lost 3 bases and J lost 7; bases outside the gene matches: 6. The germline V gene encodes CDR1 SGHRS and CDR2 YFSETQ. The CDR3 totals 13 residues. DNA for the CDR3: TGCGCCAGCAGCTCCACGGGCGGGGGGGAGCAGTACTTC. Amino acids: CASSSTGGGEQYF.

The genes are TRBV10-3 and TRBJ2-1; 7 bases align to TRBD2. CDR3 size: 16 residues. Trimming cost V 3 bases and J 0 bases; bases outside gene matches: 5. Germline V gene data show CDR1 as ENHRY and CDR2 as SYGVKD. The CDR3 protein is CAISELATTSYNEQFF. The CDR3 DNA reads TGTGCCATCAGTGAACTAGCGACGACCTCCTACAATGAGCAGTTCTTC.

As concerns this clone: Other DNA variants within this sample encode the same CDR3. This chain joins TRBV18 and TRBJ1-5, with a tentative D call TRBD1 (6 bases). CDR3 length: 13 residues. Germline CDR1 KGHSH, CDR2 LQKENI. Trimming removed 3 bases at V and 4 bases at J, with 7 bases between. The DNA of the CDR3 is TGTGCCAGCTCACCCACAGGGAATCAGCCCCAGCATTTT. It encodes CASSPTGNQPQHF.